Below, one T cell receptor beta chain is given with its context. Its antigen is currently unknown. These data belong to a study of cytomegalovirus exposure and HLA in healthy donors. Overall study: Early release data held tens of millions of unique TCRs from HLA-typed donors.

The CDR3 has 15 amino acids. Germline trimming cut 6 bases from V and 6 bases from J; bases unmatched to any gene: 5. Germline CDR1 SNHLY, CDR2 FYNNEI. Overall study findings and caveats: Using a false discovery rate of 0.05, a later analysis showed that some 16,000 TCR beta sequences were associated with HLA alleles. The authors excluded some V segments, including TRBV6-2 and TRBV6-3, as indistinguishable. Common viral pathogens (according to a later analysis) appeared linked to several of the most significant clusters.

PCR employed 60 Vbeta and 13 Jbeta primers. The assay was immunoSEQ multiplex PCR, and TCRdb's table has in-frame clones only and misses some. The data contain 130,000 or so clones, around 80% of them singletons. The chain joins TRBV2 to TRBJ2-2; the match to TRBD2 covers 12 bases. The clonotype was recovered from a man aged 40-50 years in good health and CMV-seronegative. Material for sequencing was PBMCs. Written as DNA, the CDR3 is TGTGCCAGCAGGGAACTAGCGGGGGGTTCCGGGGAGCTGTTTTTT. Translation: CASRELAGGSGELFF. The full variable domain, rest sourced from reference TRBV2 and TRBJ2-2, is EPEVTQTPSHQVTQMGQEVILRCVPISNHLYFYWYRQILGQKVEFLVSFYNNEISEKSEIFDDQFSVERPDGSNFTLKIRSTKLEDSAMYFCASRELAGGSGELFFGEGSRLTVL.